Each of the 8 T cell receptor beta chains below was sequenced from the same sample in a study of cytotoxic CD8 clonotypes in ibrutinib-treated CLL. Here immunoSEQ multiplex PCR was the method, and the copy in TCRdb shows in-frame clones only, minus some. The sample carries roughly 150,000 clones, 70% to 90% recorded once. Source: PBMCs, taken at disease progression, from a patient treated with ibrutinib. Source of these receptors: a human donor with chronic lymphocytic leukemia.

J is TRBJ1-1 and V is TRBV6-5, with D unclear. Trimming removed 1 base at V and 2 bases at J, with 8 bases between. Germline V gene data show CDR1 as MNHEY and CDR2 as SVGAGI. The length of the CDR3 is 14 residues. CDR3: CASSYLWGNTEAFF. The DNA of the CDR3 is TGTGCCAGCAGTTACTTGTGGGGTAACACTGAAGCTTTCTTT.

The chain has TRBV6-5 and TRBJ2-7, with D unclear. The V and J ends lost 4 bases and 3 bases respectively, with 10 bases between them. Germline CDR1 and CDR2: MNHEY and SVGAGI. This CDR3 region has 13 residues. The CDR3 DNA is TGTGCCAGCAGTTTAAGAATTGACTACGAGCAGTACTTC. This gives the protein CASSLRIDYEQYF.

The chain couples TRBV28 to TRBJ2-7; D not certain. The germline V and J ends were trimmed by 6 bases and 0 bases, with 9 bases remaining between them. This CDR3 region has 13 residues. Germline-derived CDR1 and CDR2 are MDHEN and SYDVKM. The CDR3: CASSYGRSYEQYF. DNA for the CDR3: TGTGCCAGCAGCTACGGGCGCTCCTACGAGCAGTACTTC.

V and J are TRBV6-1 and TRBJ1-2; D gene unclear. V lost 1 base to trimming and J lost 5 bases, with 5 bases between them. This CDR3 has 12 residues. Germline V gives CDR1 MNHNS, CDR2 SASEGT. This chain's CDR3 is CASSEGAYGYTF. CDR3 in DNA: TGTGCCAGCAGTGAAGGGGCTTATGGCTACACCTTC.

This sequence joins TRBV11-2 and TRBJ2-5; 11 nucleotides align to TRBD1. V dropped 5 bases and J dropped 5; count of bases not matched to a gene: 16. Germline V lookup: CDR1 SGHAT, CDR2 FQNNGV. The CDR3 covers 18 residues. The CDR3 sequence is CASSLVPRTGGERETQYF. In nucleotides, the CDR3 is TGTGCCAGCAGCCTAGTCCCCCGGACAGGGGGCGAGCGGGAGACCCAGTACTTC. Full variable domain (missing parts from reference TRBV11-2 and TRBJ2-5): EAGVAQSPRYKIIEKRQSVAFWCNPISGHATLYWYQQILGQGPKLLIQFQNNGVVDDSQLPKDRFSAERLKGVDSTLKIQPAKLEDSAVYLCASSLVPRTGGERETQYFGPGTRLLVL.

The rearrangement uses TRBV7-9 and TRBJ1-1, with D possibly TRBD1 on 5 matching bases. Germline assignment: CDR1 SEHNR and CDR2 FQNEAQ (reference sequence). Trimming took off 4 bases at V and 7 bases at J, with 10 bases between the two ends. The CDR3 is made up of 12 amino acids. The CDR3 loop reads CASSYSGYEAFF. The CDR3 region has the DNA TGTGCCAGCAGCTATTCAGGGTATGAAGCTTTCTTT.

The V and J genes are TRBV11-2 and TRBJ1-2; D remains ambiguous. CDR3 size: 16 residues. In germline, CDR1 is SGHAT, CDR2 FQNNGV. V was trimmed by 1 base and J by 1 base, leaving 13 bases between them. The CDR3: CASSLGIGRVNYGYTF. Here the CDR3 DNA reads TGTGCCAGCAGCTTAGGAATCGGTAGGGTTAACTATGGCTACACCTTC.

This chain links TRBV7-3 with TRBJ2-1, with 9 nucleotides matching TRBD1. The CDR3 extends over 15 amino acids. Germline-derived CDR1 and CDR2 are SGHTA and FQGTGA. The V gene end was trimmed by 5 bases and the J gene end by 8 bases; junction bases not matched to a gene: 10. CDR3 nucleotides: TGTGCCAGCAGCCAGGAACAGGGGGCCGTATATGAGCAGTTCTTC. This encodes CASSQEQGAVYEQFF. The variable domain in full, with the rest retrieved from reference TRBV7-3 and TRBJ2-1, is GAGVSQTPSNKVTEKGKYVELRCDPISGHTALYWYRQSLGQGPEFLIYFQGTGAADDSGLPNDRFFAVRPEGSVSTLKIQRTERGDSAVYLCASSQEQGAVYEQFFGPGTRLTVL.